This T cell receptor (beta chain) was observed in a study of cytomegalovirus exposure and HLA in healthy donors. Trimming took 0 bases from V and 6 from J; bases not matched to a gene: 2. CDR1 is MNHEY and CDR2 is SVGAGI in the germline V gene. The CDR3 covers 14 residues. Study-wide findings and caveats: Later, an analysis showed that TCR beta chains associated with HLA were more clonally expanded than others that were equally common.

This PCR relied on a set of 60 Vbeta primers and 13 Jbeta primers. Assay: immunoSEQ multiplex PCR; the TCRdb copy retains only in-frame clones and omits some. The sample lists some 130,000 clones; more than 80% were seen once. This clone was observed a handful of times. What it binds is unknown. The TCR sequence derives from a woman in her thirties or forties in good health and CMV-seropositive. This chain connects TRBV6-5 to TRBJ2-1; 7 positions agree with TRBD1. Sequencing was done on a sample of PBMCs. CDR3 in DNA: TGTGCCAGCAGTTACTCGAACAGGGGCAATGAGCAGTTCTTC. Translated: CASSYSNRGNEQFF.